The 30 T cell receptor beta chains listed next were all sequenced from one sample in a study of human T cells and chemical hapten exposure. TCRdb called the RACE reads again in MiXCR, with one record for every CDR3 protein. The sample includes 80,000 to 95,000 distinct CDR3 sequences, about 9.9% of them seen just once. This sample's time point: patch test 2, 6 weeks after DPC sensitization. Described treatment: therapeutic diphenylcyclopropenone sensitization with weekly scalp DPC. The source material was whole blood, sampled in connection with sensitization to the hapten diphenylcyclopropenone (DPC). These receptor sequences come from a young man with alopecia areata. Some clones in this sample may be carry-over from other donors' samples.

Many counts were recorded for this clonotype. The rearrangement links TRBV29-1 to TRBJ1-1, with unresolved D. V lost 4 bases and J lost 1, with 13 bases in between. Germline lookup yields CDR1 SQVTM and CDR2 ANQGSEA. There are 14 residues in the CDR3. This CDR3 reads CSVGLGQPNTEAFF. In DNA form, the CDR3 reads TGCAGCGTTGGTCTTGGGCAGCCGAACACTGAAGCTTTCTTT.

This sequence joins TRBV5-8 and TRBJ2-6, with D maybe TRBD2 (6 bases). The germline V gene encodes CDR1 SGHTS and CDR2 YDEGEE. The germline V and J ends were trimmed by 4 bases and 0 bases, with 14 bases remaining between them. The CDR3 runs 17 residues. This CDR3 reads CASSPGTDSSGANVLTF. In DNA form, the CDR3 reads TGTGCCAGCAGCCCCGGGACTGACTCCTCTGGGGCCAACGTCCTGACTTTC.

The sample holds a few counts of this clonotype. The V call is TRBV11-3, the J call TRBJ2-5; D might be TRBD2 (6 bases). Trimming pared 5 bases from V and 1 base from J, leaving 11 bases between. The CDR3 is 14 residues long. The germline gives CDR1 SGHNT, CDR2 YENEEA. Here the CDR3 reads CASSRTTAQETQYF. The CDR3, as DNA: TGTGCCAGCAGCCGGACTACAGCCCAAGAGACCCAGTACTTC.

In its sample, this clonotype was seen many times. V gene TRBV29-1 combines with J gene TRBJ1-1; 7 bases line up with TRBD1. V trimming: 7 bases; J trimming: 7 bases; junction bases outside the gene matches: 6. CDR1 and CDR2 from the germline V gene are SQVTM and ANQGSEA. The CDR3 is made up of 11 amino acids. The CDR3 here is CSGQGGLEAFF. Here the CDR3 DNA reads TGCAGCGGTCAAGGGGGCCTTGAAGCTTTCTTT.

The CDR3 DNA reads as TGCGCCAGCACCACAGCGGGGGGCTCAGGCTACACCTTC. Its protein is CASTTAGGSGYTF. The chain links TRBV5-1 to TRBJ1-2, with D perhaps TRBD1 (6 bases). The V end was cut by 6 bases, the J end by 8 bases, with 17 bases between. CDR3 length equals 13 residues. The germline V gene encodes CDR1 SGHRS and CDR2 YFSETQ.

This clonotype showed up just a few times. This sequence joins TRBV6-1 and TRBJ2-5; no clear D. CDR3 length: 14 residues. Germline V gene sequence: CDR1 MNHNS, CDR2 SASEGT. V was cut by 6 bases and J by 5 bases, with 16 bases left in between. The DNA of the CDR3 is TGTGCCAGCAGACTGACGCCTACGAGGGAGACCCAGTACTTC. Protein product: CASRLTPTRETQYF.

This clonotype was found many times. The CDR3 region is CSARTWTGLPSGAEETQYF. For the CDR3, the DNA is TGCAGTGCTAGAACTTGGACAGGGCTTCCTAGCGGGGCGGAAGAGACCCAGTACTTC. V gene TRBV20-1 combines with J gene TRBJ2-5, with a weak D call TRBD2 (9 bases). Germline V gives CDR1 DFQATT, CDR2 SNEGSKA (reference sequence). Trimming cost V 2 bases and J 3 bases, with 28 bases left between them. The CDR3 has 19 amino acids.

This clonotype was counted only a few times. The CDR3 nucleotides read TGCGCCAGCAGCACCCGGGACAGGGCTCCCACAGATACGCAGTATTTT. Its protein product is CASSTRDRAPTDTQYF. The chain recombines TRBV4-3 with TRBJ2-3; 9 nucleotides line up with TRBD1. Germline V gives CDR1 LGHNA, CDR2 YSLEER. The CDR3 is 16 amino acids. V trimming: 5 bases; J trimming: 2 bases; junction bases outside the gene matches: 8.

The table lists this clonotype with a few counts. V and J are TRBV25-1 and TRBJ1-2; perhaps TRBD1 as D (5 bases). CDR3 length: 12 amino acids. V was shortened by 3 bases and J by 4 bases, with 6 bases between the two germline ends. Germline assignment: CDR1 MGHDK and CDR2 SYGVNS. This CDR3 reads CASSEGPYGYTF. CDR3 bases: TGTGCCAGCAGTGAGGGACCCTATGGCTACACCTTC.

In its sample, this clonotype was seen many times. The V and J genes are TRBV7-2 and TRBJ2-3; maybe TRBD2 (5 bases). V was clipped by 3 bases and J by 1 base, with 8 bases between them. The CDR3 is made up of 14 amino acids. The germline V gene encodes CDR1 SGHTA and CDR2 FQGNSA. This CDR3 is CASSFWRGTDTQYF. The CDR3 nucleotides read TGTGCCAGCAGCTTCTGGCGGGGCACAGATACGCAGTATTTT. The entire variable domain, with the rest obtained from reference TRBV7-2 and TRBJ2-3, is as follows: GAGVSQSPSNKVTEKGKDVELRCDPISGHTALYWYRQSLGQGLEFLIYFQGNSAPDKSGLPSDRFSAERTGGSVSTLTIQRTQQEDSAVYLCASSFWRGTDTQYFGPGTRLTVL.

This clonotype was detected ten times or more. The V call is TRBV18, the J call TRBJ2-5; no firm D call. There are 14 residues in the CDR3. Germline-derived CDR1 and CDR2 are KGHSH and LQKENI. Trimming cost V 0 bases and J 1 base, with 6 bases left between them. Here the CDR3 reads CASSPPGLQETQYF. CDR3 DNA: TGTGCCAGCTCACCACCCGGGCTCCAAGAGACCCAGTACTTC. The full variable domain, rest sourced from reference TRBV18 and TRBJ2-5, is NAGVMQNPRHLVRRRGQEARLRCSPMKGHSHVYWYRQLPEEGLKFMVYLQKENIIDESGMPKERFSAEFPKEGPSILRIQQVVRGDSAAYFCASSPPGLQETQYFGPGTRLLVL.

This clonotype was seen a few times. This chain connects TRBV11-2 to TRBJ2-1; 8 positions agree with TRBD2. The CDR3 is 15 residues long. Germline values: CDR1 SGHAT, CDR2 FQNNGV. Losses at the gene ends were 1 base for V and 12 bases for J; bases not matched to a gene: 11. In DNA form, the CDR3 reads TGTGCCAGCAGCTTAGTTTTCGGGGGGGCCCCTACGCAGTTCTTC. Amino acids: CASSLVFGGAPTQFF.

This clonotype was observed a few times. The rearrangement uses TRBV13 and TRBJ2-7; possible D gene TRBD2, 6 bases. V was clipped by 2 bases and J by 3 bases, with 14 bases between them. This CDR3 spans 15 amino acids. CDR1 is PRHDT and CDR2 is FYEKMQ in the germline V gene (reference sequence). The CDR3 DNA sequence: TGTGCCAGCAGCTTACGGGGGTACCCTATCTACGAGCAGTACTTC. This sequence encodes CASSLRGYPIYEQYF.

This clonotype was counted only a few times. J is TRBJ1-5 and V is TRBV18; 7 bases align to TRBD1. V was pared by 2 bases and J by 2 bases, with 3 bases of the junction left unmatched. CDR1 is KGHSH, CDR2 LQKENI, per germline. The CDR3 totals 15 residues. CDR3 bases: TGTGCCAGCTCACCAGACAGGGCTGGCAATCAGCCCCAGCATTTT. It yields the protein CASSPDRAGNQPQHF.

V is TRBV3-1 and J is TRBJ2-5, with 11 bases lining up with TRBD1. The length of the CDR3 is 18 residues. Germline CDR1 LGHDT, CDR2 YNNKEL (reference sequence). Trimming removed 2 bases from V and 5 bases from J; junction bases left unmatched: 13. The CDR3 is CASSQLYRDRGGEETQYF. CDR3 in DNA: TGTGCCAGCAGCCAACTTTACCGGGACAGGGGGGGTGAGGAGACCCAGTACTTC.

This clonotype was seen only once. A clone one base away is much larger, so this may be a read error. J is TRBJ1-1 and V is TRBV19; 8 nucleotides agree with TRBD1. V lost 5 bases to trimming and J lost 10 bases; unmatched junction nucleotides: 12. Germline V gene data show CDR1 as LNHDA and CDR2 as SQIVND (reference sequence). The CDR3 loop spans 14 amino acids. The CDR3 reads CASSLGQGFAGAFF. Written as DNA, the CDR3 is TGTGCCAGTAGTCTTGGACAGGGATTTGCTGGAGCTTTCTTT.

J is TRBJ2-1 and V is TRBV19; 7 positions agree with TRBD2. CDR1 and CDR2 from the germline V gene are LNHDA and SQIVND (reference sequence). This CDR3 spans 12 amino acids. With V trimmed by 6 bases and J by 6 bases, 2 bases remained unmatched. This chain's CDR3 is CASRGGLNEQFF. The DNA of the CDR3 is TGTGCCAGTAGGGGAGGGCTCAATGAGCAGTTCTTC.

This clonotype has a count of ten or more. V is TRBV27 and J is TRBJ2-5; 8 nucleotides match TRBD1. This CDR3 has 15 amino acids. The J segment lost 4 bases and the V segment lost 2 bases, leaving 6 bases of the junction unmatched. Germline CDR1 is MNHEY and CDR2 is SMNVEV (reference sequence). CDR3 coding DNA: TGTGCCAGCAGTTTAAGGGGGACAGGAAGAGAGACCCAGTACTTC. Encoded protein: CASSLRGTGRETQYF.

This clonotype was counted many times. V is TRBV4-2 and J is TRBJ2-3; tentatively, D is TRBD1 or TRBD2 (6 bases each). In germline, CDR1 is LGHNA, CDR2 YNFKEQ. V lost 0 bases, J lost 2 bases, and 18 bases lay in between. The length of the CDR3 is 18 residues. In DNA form, the CDR3 reads TGTGCCAGCAGCCAAGACTCTAGGGGGGCATATCTCACAGATACGCAGTATTTT. Its translation: CASSQDSRGAYLTDTQYF.

This clonotype turned up a few times. The chain has TRBV2 and TRBJ2-1; TRBD2 aligns across 9 bases. J lost 6 bases, V lost 4 bases, and 4 bases had no gene match. CDR1 and CDR2 (germline): SNHLY, FYNNEI. The CDR3 contains 14 residues. The CDR3 spells CASSGERGANEQFF. CDR3 in DNA: TGTGCCAGCAGTGGCGAGCGGGGGGCCAATGAGCAGTTCTTC. Full variable domain (remainder filled in from reference TRBV2 and TRBJ2-1): EPEVTQTPSHQVTQMGQEVILRCVPISNHLYFYWYRQILGQKVEFLVSFYNNEISEKSEIFDDQFSVERPDGSNFTLKIRSTKLEDSAMYFCASSGERGANEQFFGPGTRLTVL.

This clonotype was detected only a few times. The chain uses TRBV7-9 and TRBJ1-1; D gene unclear. In germline, CDR1 is SEHNR, CDR2 FQNEAQ (reference sequence). CDR3 size: 12 residues. V was shortened by 1 base and J by 7 bases, with 7 bases between the two germline ends. In DNA, the CDR3 is TGTGCCAGCAGCTTAGATGCCGATGAAGCTTTCTTT. It encodes CASSLDADEAFF.

The V gene is TRBV2, the J gene TRBJ2-3; D gene uncertain. This CDR3 has 19 amino acids. V lost 2 bases, J lost 3 bases, and 24 bases lay in between. From germline, CDR1 is SNHLY and CDR2 FYNNEI. This chain's CDR3 is CASSENTVGSQIGTDTQYF. The CDR3 DNA reads as TGTGCCAGCAGTGAAAATACCGTGGGCAGCCAGATAGGTACAGATACGCAGTATTTT.

This clonotype occurred many times. The chain links TRBV5-1 to TRBJ2-1, with 8 positions matching TRBD1. The CDR3 is 17 residues long. Germline CDR1 is SGHRS and CDR2 is YFSETQ. Unmatched junction bases numbered 9, after V lost 4 bases and J lost 0 bases. This CDR3 is CASSAGRDRSSYNEQFF. The CDR3 nucleotides are TGCGCCAGCAGCGCCGGTCGGGACAGGAGCTCCTACAATGAGCAGTTCTTC.

The CDR3 DNA follows: TGTGCCAGCAGCTTGTCTGGGACAGGGCTAAGCACAGATACGCAGTATTTT. Translation gives CASSLSGTGLSTDTQYF. The chain carries TRBV5-5 and TRBJ2-3; the match to TRBD1 covers 9 bases. CDR3 length: 17 amino acids. V gave up 1 base and J gave up 0 bases; unmatched junction bases: 6. Germline V gives CDR1 SGHKS, CDR2 YYEKEE (reference sequence).

This clonotype was detected only a few times. This chain links TRBV6-2 or TRBV6-3 with TRBJ2-1, with D unresolved. This CDR3 is 14 amino acids long. The V end was cut by 4 bases, the J end by 0 bases, with 7 bases between. Per the germline V gene, CDR1 is MNHEY and CDR2 is SVGEGT. CDR3 sequence (DNA): TGTGCCAGCAGTTGGCACAGCTCCTACAATGAGCAGTTCTTC. Translated: CASSWHSSYNEQFF.

This clonotype was picked up many times. The gene calls are TRBV2 and TRBJ2-1; 8 bases line up with TRBD2. There are 13 residues in the CDR3. V lost 6 bases and J lost 8; bases outside the gene matches: 6. Germline CDR1 reads SNHLY; CDR2 reads FYNNEI. CDR3 amino acids: CASRDSGVDEQFF. The CDR3 region has the DNA TGTGCCAGCAGGGATAGCGGGGTGGATGAGCAGTTCTTC. The variable domain in full, completed from reference TRBV2 and TRBJ2-1, reads EPEVTQTPSHQVTQMGQEVILRCVPISNHLYFYWYRQILGQKVEFLVSFYNNEISEKSEIFDDQFSVERPDGSNFTLKIRSTKLEDSAMYFCASRDSGVDEQFFGPGTRLTVL.

Only a few counts were recorded for this clonotype. The V and J genes are TRBV7-2 and TRBJ2-3; 7 bases agree with TRBD2. The V segment lost 6 bases and the J segment 1 base; nucleotides outside the gene matches: 4. The CDR3 consists of 14 residues. The V gene's germline CDR1 is SGHTA and CDR2 FQGNSA. The CDR3 protein is CASRKRGGTDTQYF. The CDR3 DNA follows: TGTGCCAGCAGGAAACGGGGGGGCACAGATACGCAGTATTTT.

The table lists this clonotype with many counts. CDR3 coding DNA: TGTGCCAGTAGCCGGGACGTTAACACCGGGGAGCTGTTTTTT. Protein product: CASSRDVNTGELFF. The chain employs TRBV19 and TRBJ2-2, with D tentatively TRBD1 or TRBD2 (5 bases each). The germline V gene encodes CDR1 LNHDA and CDR2 SQIVND (reference sequence). Trimming took 6 bases from V and 2 from J, leaving 10 bases between them. This CDR3 is 14 amino acids long. The full variable domain, completed using reference TRBV19 and TRBJ2-2, is DGGITQSPKYLFRKEGQNVTLSCEQNLNHDAMYWYRQDPGQGLRLIYYSQIVNDFQKGDIAEGYSVSREKKESFPLTVTSAQKNPTAFYLCASSRDVNTGELFFGEGSRLTVL.

As for this clonotype: This may be a read error, as it is one base from a much larger clone. The chain joins TRBV18 to TRBJ2-5; D may be TRBD1 or TRBD2 (5 bases each). CDR3 size: 15 residues. From germline, CDR1 is KGHSH and CDR2 LQKENI. The ends were cut back, 5 bases at V and 8 bases at J, with 21 bases in the middle. The CDR3 sequence is CASSFLRGGVDTQYF. DNA of the CDR3: TGTGCCAGCTCATTCCTTCGGGGCGGAGTAGACACCCAGTACTTC.

Only a few counts were recorded for this clonotype. V and J are TRBV10-1 and TRBJ2-1, with D unclear. V lost 0 bases, J lost 4 bases, and 7 bases lay in between. Germline V lookup: CDR1 WNHNN, CDR2 SYGVQD (reference sequence). The CDR3 has 14 residues. The CDR3 bases are TGCGCCAGCAGTGAGTCTCTACGGTACAATGAGCAGTTCTTC. Translated: CASSESLRYNEQFF.